This TCR beta chain was sequenced in a study of blood T cells in healthy people across ages. Germline values: CDR1 LGHNA, CDR2 YNFKEQ. The length of the CDR3 is 15 residues. With V trimmed by 1 base and J by 0 bases, 1 base remained unmatched. Sample-barcoded 5' priming and a J-beta primer mix drove a second PCR of 7 to 11 cycles. TCRdb re-derived calls from the 5' RACE reads in MiXCR, one entry per CDR3 protein. This sample carries roughly 800,000 distinct CDR3 sequences, around a quarter of them seen once, and the ten largest clones take approximately 3.7%. These data also formed part of another study, on T cells of mothers and their children.

The TCR originated in a boy under 18 in good health. Material: blood. The chain combines TRBV4-2 with TRBJ2-3; the match to TRBD1 covers 7 bases. In DNA, the CDR3 is TGTGCCAGCAGCCAAGCCAGGGGGAGCACAGATACGCAGTATTTT. Translation: CASSQARGSTDTQYF.